This T cell receptor beta chain was sequenced for a study of T-cell reconstitution after alpha-beta-depleted transplantation in children. This clonotype was counted at least ten times. As yet, its antigen is unknown. Unique molecular identifiers were built into the TCRbeta library. TCRdb itself ran the PCR reads through MiXCR, one entry per CDR3 protein. The table has 9,000 or so distinct CDR3 sequences, approximately 13% seen once. V was clipped by 5 bases and J by 4 bases, with 8 bases between them. The CDR3 has 12 residues. CDR1 and CDR2 from the germline V gene are SNHLY and FYNNEI. Study observations and caveats: Expanded graft clones numbering several hundred reportedly gave rise to alpha-beta T cells about two months after transplant. Most T-cell counts and diversity one year after the transplant came from T cells that were newly produced. Recipient T cells and thymic progenitors that survived were the source of the high TCRbeta diversity seen at day 60 in some patients.

The chain uses TRBV2 and TRBJ1-2; no reliable D call. The sample here was PBMCs, mostly from graft donor cells, taken 60 days after TCRalphabeta/CD19-depleted stem cell transplant. This sequence originates from a male patient aged 10 to 17 who had a stem cell transplant for acute lymphoblastic leukemia, so the T cells may come from the graft donor. CDR3: CASSSPGYGYTF. CDR3 nucleotide sequence: TGTGCCAGCAGTTCACCTGGCTATGGCTACACCTTC.